A selection of T cell receptor beta chains follows, all from one sample in a study of shared clonotypes between healthy human individuals. Sequencing used immunoSEQ multiplex PCR; TCRdb keeps in-frame clones, though not all of them. Found here are approximately 1,500,000 clones, 95% to 99% of them singletons; the top ten hold approximately 0.44%. The sample was naive CD4+ T cells sorted from blood. These receptors were taken from a man aged 25-45 years in good health. Both conserved end residues are part of each CDR3. Fields, in order: D gene, J gene, clone size, V gene, CDR3 protein, CDR3 DNA. D genes are given only for firm matches. Expanded clones get a size class; other rows say once, few or many, or leave the size out.

TRBD2,TRBJ2-7,once,TRBV6-5,CATKTSGVSRYEQYF,TGTGCCACCAAGACTAGCGGGGTGTCTCGGTACGAGCAGTACTTC
-,TRBJ2-3,once,TRBV19,CASLGGDMYTQYF,TGTGCCAGCCTGGGCGGGGATATGTATACGCAGTATTTT
TRBD2,TRBJ2-1,-,TRBV27,CASSLSTSGNEQFF,TGTGCCAGCAGTTTATCAACTAGCGGGAATGAGCAGTTCTTC
-,TRBJ1-4,once,TRBV9,CASSRDPSNEKLFF,TGTGCCAGCAGCCGTGACCCGTCTAATGAAAAACTGTTTTTT
TRBD1,TRBJ1-5,-,TRBV18,CASSPGTGSLSNQPQHF,TGTGCCAGCTCACCGGGGACAGGGTCTCTTAGCAATCAGCCCCAGCATTTT
-,TRBJ1-2,-,TRBV18,CASSDRLGLNYGYTF,TGTGCCAGCTCAGACCGCCTTGGCCTTAACTATGGCTACACCTTC
-,TRBJ2-7,-,TRBV18,CASSRERGSGSYEQYF,TGTGCCAGCTCTCGAGAGAGGGGTAGCGGATCCTACGAGCAGTACTTC
-,TRBJ2-1,-,TRBV5-4,CASSLVQGRDEQFF,TGTGCCAGCAGCTTGGTGCAGGGGCGAGATGAGCAGTTCTTC
-,TRBJ2-5,-,TRBV30,CAWSVTGQETQYF,TGTGCCTGGAGTGTAACAGGGCAAGAGACCCAGTACTTC
-,TRBJ2-3,-,TRBV10-3,CAISAGGMGTDTQYF,TGTGCCATCAGTGCGGGGGGCATGGGCACAGATACGCAGTATTTT
-,TRBJ2-3,-,TRBV7-6,CASSLAPSGQYF,TGTGCCAGCAGCTTAGCCCCCAGTGGGCAGTATTTT
-,TRBJ2-5,-,TRBV27,CASSRRTYQETQYF,TGTGCCAGCAGTCGACGGACCTACCAAGAGACCCAGTACTTC
TRBD1,TRBJ2-7,-,TRBV28,CASNRGQRYEQYF,TGTGCCAGCAACAGGGGACAGCGCTACGAGCAGTACTTC
TRBD1,TRBJ2-7,once,TRBV9,CASSPRTGGIREQYF,TGTGCCAGCAGCCCTCGGACAGGGGGGATTCGCGAGCAGTACTTC
-,TRBJ2-7,-,TRBV7-2,CASSLPAGVGDEQYF,TGTGCCAGCAGCTTACCGGCAGGGGTTGGCGACGAGCAGTACTTC
TRBD1,TRBJ2-7,once,TRBV2,CASRPGTGYEQYF,TGTGCCAGCAGACCCGGGACAGGCTACGAGCAGTACTTC
TRBD1,TRBJ2-7,-,TRBV29-1,CSVMQPGQGYEQYF,TGCAGCGTCATGCAGCCCGGACAGGGCTACGAGCAGTACTTC
TRBD2,TRBJ2-2,-,TRBV18,CASSITGYLTSGDFTGELFF,TGTGCCAGCTCAATCACAGGGTATTTGACTAGCGGAGATTTCACCGGGGAGCTGTTTTTT
-,TRBJ2-7,-,TRBV10-2,CASSVGSSYEQYF,TGCGCCAGCAGTGTAGGCTCATCCTACGAGCAGTACTTC
-,TRBJ2-7,-,TRBV30,CAWSFTGYEQYF,TGTGCCTGGAGCTTTACAGGGTACGAGCAGTACTTC
TRBD2,TRBJ2-7,-,TRBV28,CASRPTSGRYEQYF,TGTGCCAGCAGGCCAACTAGCGGGAGGTACGAGCAGTACTTC
TRBD1,TRBJ2-7,-,TRBV18,CASSHYPHGTEVSYEQYF,TGTGCCAGCTCACATTATCCCCATGGGACAGAAGTCTCCTACGAGCAGTACTTC
TRBD2,TRBJ2-1,-,TRBV6-4,CASSQREGSYNEQFF,TGTGCCAGCAGTCAACGGGAGGGCTCCTACAATGAGCAGTTCTTC
TRBD2,TRBJ2-3,-,TRBV28,CASSLAGDAKDTQYF,TGTGCCAGCAGTCTAGCGGGAGACGCGAAAGATACGCAGTATTTT
-,TRBJ2-7,-,TRBV25-1,CASSPKPTGSYEQYF,TGTGCCAGCAGTCCCAAACCAACAGGGTCCTACGAGCAGTACTTC
-,TRBJ2-1,-,TRBV29-1,CSARRDFQVGEQFF,TGCAGCGCGAGAAGGGACTTCCAAGTGGGTGAGCAGTTCTTC
TRBD1,TRBJ2-5,-,TRBV7-3,CASSQGQPGETQYF,TGTGCCAGCAGCCAGGGACAGCCAGGCGAGACCCAGTACTTC
TRBD1,TRBJ2-7,-,TRBV7-9,CASSFTGQGSYEQYF,TGTGCCAGCAGCTTCACCGGACAGGGTTCCTACGAGCAGTACTTC
TRBD1,TRBJ1-1,-,TRBV29-1,CSVDLTGANTEAFF,TGCAGCGTTGATCTCACAGGGGCGAACACTGAAGCTTTCTTT
-,TRBJ2-3,-,TRBV19,CASSTRGSTDTQYF,TGTGCCAGTAGCACCCGGGGGAGTACAGATACGCAGTATTTT
-,TRBJ2-3,-,TRBV11-2,CASSLPPPSTDTQYF,TGTGCCAGCAGCCTCCCGCCGCCGAGCACAGATACGCAGTATTTT
-,TRBJ2-7,-,TRBV6-5,CASSPDGPSSYEQYF,TGTGCCAGCAGTCCAGACGGACCAAGCTCCTACGAGCAGTACTTC
TRBD1,TRBJ1-5,-,TRBV4-3,CASSQDRGGRSQHF,TGCGCCAGCAGCCAAGACAGAGGGGGCAGGTCCCAGCATTTT
TRBD2,TRBJ2-1,-,TRBV12-5,CASGLVVGTTTNEQFF,TGTGCTAGTGGTTTGGTTGTCGGGACTACCACCAATGAGCAGTTCTTC
-,TRBJ2-1,-,TRBV4-3,CASSQDRPAGQISYNEQFF,TGCGCCAGCAGCCAAGATCGACCGGCGGGGCAGATATCCTACAATGAGCAGTTCTTC
TRBD2,TRBJ2-2,-,TRBV4-3,CASSQGKLAGVGELFF,TGCGCCAGCAGCCAAGGAAAACTAGCGGGAGTCGGGGAGCTGTTTTTT
TRBD2,TRBJ2-1,-,TRBV6-1,CASSVLAGTSYNEQFF,TGTGCCAGCAGTGTACTAGCGGGAACCTCCTACAATGAGCAGTTCTTC
-,TRBJ2-7,-,TRBV18,CASSPLGTGKREQYF,TGTGCCAGCTCACCCCTAGGGACCGGGAAGCGGGAGCAGTACTTC
TRBD2,TRBJ2-7,-,TRBV30,CAWSPSWASGTYEQYF,TGTGCCTGGAGCCCCTCATGGGCTAGCGGAACCTACGAGCAGTACTTC
TRBD1,TRBJ2-7,-,TRBV18,CASSPDRGSGQYF,TGTGCCAGCTCACCGGACAGGGGGAGTGGGCAGTACTTC
-,TRBJ1-1,-,TRBV5-1,CASAVVQGSTEAFF,TGCGCCAGCGCCGTTGTACAGGGATCCACTGAAGCTTTCTTT
-,TRBJ1-5,-,TRBV28,CASRGGLSNQPQHF,TGTGCCAGCAGGGGGGGCTTGAGCAATCAGCCCCAGCATTTT
-,TRBJ2-7,-,TRBV11-2,CASSYNEQYF,TGTGCCAGCAGCTACAACGAGCAGTACTTC
-,TRBJ2-7,-,TRBV27,CASSLQGPAYEQYF,TGTGCCAGCAGTTTACAAGGGCCAGCCTACGAGCAGTACTTC
-,TRBJ2-7,-,TRBV11-2,CASSLGQFYEQYF,TGTGCCAGCAGCTTGGGGCAGTTCTACGAGCAGTACTTC
-,TRBJ1-1,-,TRBV29-1,CSVAGQRNTEAFF,TGCAGCGTTGCAGGACAGCGTAACACTGAAGCTTTCTTT